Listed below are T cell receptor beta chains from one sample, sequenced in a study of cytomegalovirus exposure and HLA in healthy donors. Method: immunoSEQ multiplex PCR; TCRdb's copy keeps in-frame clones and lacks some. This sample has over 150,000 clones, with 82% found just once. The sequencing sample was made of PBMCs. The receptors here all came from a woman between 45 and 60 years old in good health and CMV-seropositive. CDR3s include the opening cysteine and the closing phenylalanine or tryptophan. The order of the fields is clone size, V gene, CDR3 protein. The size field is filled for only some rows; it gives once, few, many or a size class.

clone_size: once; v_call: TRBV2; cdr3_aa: CASSGTGKDGYTF
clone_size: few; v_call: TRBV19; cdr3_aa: CASSTPSTATSDGYTF
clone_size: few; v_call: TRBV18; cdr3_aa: CASAARDQETQYF
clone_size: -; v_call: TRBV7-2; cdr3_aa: CASSLVGTNSYEQYF
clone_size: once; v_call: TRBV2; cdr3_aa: CASKLTGAQETQYF
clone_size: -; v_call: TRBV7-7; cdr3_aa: CASSLQLAGDNEQFF
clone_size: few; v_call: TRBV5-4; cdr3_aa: CASSYGLADYNEQFF
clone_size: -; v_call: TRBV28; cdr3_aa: CASSLGTSGNNEQFF
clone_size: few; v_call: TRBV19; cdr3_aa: CASSETSGSFTEQYF
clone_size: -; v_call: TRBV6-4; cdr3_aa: CASSESGNSPLHF
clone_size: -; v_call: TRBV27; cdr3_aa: CASSFQPPGTSGGAIGELFF
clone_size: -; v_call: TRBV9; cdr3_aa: CASSVAPELREGYGYTF
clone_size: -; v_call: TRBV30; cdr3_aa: CAWSVGVRETQYF